Below, 32 T cell receptor beta chains from the same sample are listed, as sequenced in a study of blood T cells in healthy people across ages. Together with a sample-barcoded 5' primer, a J-beta primer mix was included in a second PCR lasting about 7 to 11 cycles. TCRdb analysed the 5' RACE reads with MiXCR anew, one entry per CDR3 protein. The data contain hundreds of thousands of distinct CDR3 sequences, around 45% of them singletons. The sequenced sample was blood. These TCRs come from a man in his sixties in good health.

This clonotype was recorded many times. J is TRBJ2-7 and V is TRBV29-1; 10 bases line up with TRBD2. This CDR3 has 13 amino acids. V shed 6 bases and J 0 bases; nucleotides not matched to a gene: 2. Germline V gene data show CDR1 as SQVTM and CDR2 as ANQGSEA. The DNA of the CDR3 is TGCAGCGTCCTAGCGGGAGCCTCCTACGAGCAGTACTTC. Its translation is CSVLAGASYEQYF.

The genes are TRBV28 and TRBJ2-3; D is unresolved. CDR1 MDHEN and CDR2 SYDVKM come from the germline V gene. V was shortened by 5 bases and J by 0 bases, with 15 bases between the two germline ends. The CDR3 covers 16 residues. CDR3 nucleotide sequence: TGTGCCAGCAGTGGAATAGCACGAGAAAGCACAGATACGCAGTATTTT. Translating it yields CASSGIARESTDTQYF.

The chain links TRBV7-6 to TRBJ2-5, with a weak D call TRBD1 (6 bases). The V and J ends lost 6 bases and 4 bases respectively, with 15 bases between them. This CDR3 region has 14 residues. CDR1 and CDR2 (germline): SGHVS, FNYEAQ. In DNA form, the CDR3 reads TGTGCCAGCAGTAAACAGGGAATAGGAGAGACCCAGTACTTC. This translates into CASSKQGIGETQYF.

The chain uses TRBV27 and TRBJ2-4; no reliable D call. The J call could be wrong; TRBJ2-7 is a better fit for the DNA end. CDR1 and CDR2 from the germline V gene are MNHEY and SMNVEV (reference sequence). This CDR3 spans 13 amino acids. The DNA of the CDR3 is TGTGCCAGCAGTCCCCCTTTAGACTACGAGCAGTACTTC. Translating it yields CASSPPLDYEQYF.

This sequence joins TRBV12-3 or TRBV12-4 and TRBJ2-2; 13 positions match TRBD2. Losses at the gene ends were 5 bases for V and 8 bases for J; bases not matched to a gene: 5. The CDR3 spans 15 residues. CDR3 sequence: CASSATSGGLGELFF. The DNA of the CDR3 is TGTGCCAGCAGTGCGACTAGCGGGGGGTTGGGGGAGCTGTTTTTT.

This rearrangement joins TRBV11-2 to TRBJ2-3, with 7 bases identical to TRBD2. This CDR3 spans 21 amino acids. Germline V gene data show CDR1 as SGHAT and CDR2 as FQNNGV. V shed 6 bases and J 1 base; nucleotides not matched to a gene: 25. The CDR3 coding sequence is TGTGCCAGCAGTGCCTTTGGGCAAAGTGGACTAGTAGTGGGGGGCACAGATACGCAGTATTTT. It is translated as CASSAFGQSGLVVGGTDTQYF.

CDR3 sequence: CSATLGFSYEQYF. In nucleotides, the CDR3 is TGCAGTGCAACTTTAGGGTTTTCCTACGAGCAGTACTTC. V gene TRBV20-1 combines with J gene TRBJ2-4; no reliable D call. Near its end, the DNA agrees better with TRBJ2-7, so the J call may be wrong. Germline V gives CDR1 DFQATT, CDR2 SNEGSKA (reference sequence). This CDR3 comprises 13 residues.

The CDR3 nucleotides are TGCAGCGGTGCGACAGGGAAGAATCAGCCCCAGCATTTT. This translates into CSGATGKNQPQHF. This chain joins TRBV29-1 and TRBJ1-5, with TRBD1 matching 7 bases. J lost 4 bases, V lost 7 bases, and 7 bases had no gene match. CDR3 length: 13 amino acids. Germline loops: CDR1 SQVTM, CDR2 ANQGSEA.

This sequence joins TRBV20-1 and TRBJ2-1, with TRBD1 identical over 11 bases. The CDR3 spans 15 residues. V shed 3 bases and J 3 bases; nucleotides not matched to a gene: 4. Germline-derived CDR1 and CDR2 are DFQATT and SNEGSKA (reference sequence). The CDR3 DNA is TGCAGTGCTAGTAAAGGGACAGGGGGCTACAATGAGCAGTTCTTC. Protein sequence: CSASKGTGGYNEQFF.

This clonotype appeared once. The chain recombines TRBV29-1 with TRBJ1-1; D may be TRBD1 (5 bases). Trimming removed 6 bases from V and 4 bases from J, with 18 bases in between. From germline, CDR1 is SQVTM and CDR2 ANQGSEA. CDR3 length: 14 residues. As DNA, the CDR3 is TGCAGCGTCGCCGGGGGACGGAGGGTCACTGAAGCTTTCTTT. It is translated as CSVAGGRRVTEAFF.

The chain joins TRBV4-1 to TRBJ1-1, with a possible D match to TRBD1 (5 bases). V lost 2 bases to trimming and J lost 0 bases, with 13 bases between them. The V gene's germline CDR1 is MGHRA and CDR2 YSYEKL. The CDR3 loop spans 16 amino acids. The chain's CDR3 is CASSQKGGQLNTEAFF. As DNA, the CDR3 is TGCGCCAGCAGCCAAAAAGGCGGACAATTGAACACTGAAGCTTTCTTT.

The chain joins TRBV6-6 to TRBJ1-4; TRBD1 aligns across 7 bases. CDR1 MNHNY and CDR2 SVGAGI come from the germline V gene (reference sequence). The CDR3 is 15 residues long. The V gene end was trimmed by 0 bases and the J gene end by 5 bases; junction bases not matched to a gene: 3. The CDR3 region is CASSYSSRGNEKLFF. The CDR3 DNA sequence: TGTGCCAGCAGTTACTCGTCCAGGGGGAATGAAAAACTGTTTTTT.

The chain couples TRBV5-1 to TRBJ2-5; the D gene could be TRBD1 or TRBD2 (6 bases each). V lost 6 bases and J lost 1, with 16 bases in between. The germline gives CDR1 SGHRS, CDR2 YFSETQ. The CDR3 runs to 15 residues. The CDR3 loop reads CASIPLPGAQETQYF. For the CDR3, the DNA is TGCGCCAGCATACCTCTGCCGGGGGCCCAAGAGACCCAGTACTTC.

The gene calls are TRBV20-1 and TRBJ2-1, with TRBD1 matching 8 bases. After removal of 0 bases from V and 2 bases from J, the junction contained 3 bases not matched to a gene. Germline V lookup: CDR1 DFQATT, CDR2 SNEGSKA (reference sequence). CDR3 length equals 15 residues. CDR3 sequence (DNA): TGCAGTGCTAGAGAGACAGGGGTTCCCTACAATGAGCAGTTCTTC. Translating it yields CSARETGVPYNEQFF.

This clonotype was seen a few times. V is TRBV29-1 and J is TRBJ2-5, with D maybe TRBD2 (5 bases). Trimming removed 6 bases at V and 11 bases at J, with 19 bases between. The V gene's germline CDR1 is SQVTM and CDR2 ANQGSEA. The CDR3 is made up of 12 amino acids. The CDR3 reads CSVDDGLNEQYF. DNA for the CDR3: TGCAGCGTCGATGACGGACTCAATGAGCAGTACTTC.

A few counts support this clonotype. V is TRBV7-2 and J is TRBJ2-3; maybe TRBD2 (6 bases). This CDR3 has 13 amino acids. From germline, CDR1 is SGHTA and CDR2 FQGNSA. V dropped 5 bases and J dropped 4 bases, with 10 bases sitting between them. The CDR3 loop is CASSLTGADTQYF. CDR3 sequence (DNA): TGTGCCAGCAGCCTTACGGGGGCAGATACGCAGTATTTT.

For this clonotype: Since a much larger clone is just one base distant, this may be a read error. The chain uses TRBV20-1 and TRBJ2-5, with unresolved D. This CDR3 is 11 amino acids long. Germline V lookup: CDR1 DFQATT, CDR2 SNEGSKA (reference sequence). The CDR3 DNA is TGCAGTGCTAGAACCCAAGAGACCAAGTACTTC. Translating gives CSARTQETKYF.

The chain employs TRBV2 and TRBJ2-1; possibly TRBD1 for D (6 bases). Trimming took 6 bases from V and 8 from J, leaving 26 bases between them. Per germline, CDR1 SNHLY and CDR2 FYNNEI. The length of the CDR3 is 17 residues. CDR3 in DNA: TGTGCCAGCAGATCCTGGACAGATGAGACGACCTATCATGAGCAGTTCTTC. Translated: CASRSWTDETTYHEQFF.

This clonotype has just a few counts. The V and J genes are TRBV7-9 and TRBJ2-7; TRBD2 matches at 9 bases. The trim removed 4 bases at V and 3 bases at J, leaving 7 bases unmatched. The CDR3 extends over 15 amino acids. Germline V gene sequence: CDR1 SEHNR, CDR2 FQNEAQ (reference sequence). The CDR3 DNA sequence: TGTGCCAGCAGCTCCGCCGGGACTAGCTTCTACGAGCAGTACTTC. As protein: CASSSAGTSFYEQYF.

Regarding this clonotype: One end of the junction fails to match germline, which may point to a read error. This chain links TRBV27 with TRBJ1-1; D call uncertain. The CDR3 is made up of 13 amino acids. Germline CDR1 MNHEY, CDR2 SMNVEV (reference sequence). CDR3 protein: CASSPKGNTGAFF. The CDR3 DNA reads as TGTGCCAGCAGCCCCAAAGGGAACACTGGAGCTTTCTTT.

J is TRBJ2-1 and V is TRBV6-2 or TRBV6-3, with TRBD2 identical over 7 bases. V trimming: 4 bases; J trimming: 1 base; junction bases outside the gene matches: 4. The CDR3 extends over 15 amino acids. The germline V gene has CDR1 MNHEY and CDR2 SVGEGT. The CDR3: CASSFPSGSYNEQFF. CDR3 nucleotides: TGTGCCAGCAGTTTCCCTAGCGGATCCTACAATGAGCAGTTCTTC.

The CDR3 reads CASSGWGQGNYEQYF. CDR3 DNA: TGTGCCAGCAGTGGTTGGGGACAGGGGAACTACGAGCAGTACTTC. The chain links TRBV6-2 or TRBV6-3 to TRBJ2-7; 10 positions match TRBD1. In germline, CDR1 is MNHEY, CDR2 SVGEGT. J was trimmed by 3 bases and V by 5 bases; bases with no gene match: 7. The CDR3 contains 15 residues.

This clonotype has more than one count but fewer than ten. The J gene is TRBJ2-5, the V gene TRBV28; 9 bases align to TRBD1. The CDR3 length is 15 residues. The germline V gene encodes CDR1 MDHEN and CDR2 SYDVKM. Trimming removed 5 bases from V and 3 bases from J; junction bases left unmatched: 7. The CDR3 region is CASSPRGQGKETQYF. In DNA form, the CDR3 reads TGTGCCAGCAGTCCTAGGGGACAGGGAAAAGAGACCCAGTACTTC.

The gene calls are TRBV27 and TRBJ2-1; a weak D match, TRBD2 (6 bases). Trimming left V 8 bases short and J 4 bases short, with 15 bases between. Germline lookup yields CDR1 MNHEY and CDR2 SMNVEV (reference sequence). The CDR3 is 14 residues long. The CDR3 coding sequence is TGTGCCAGCCAGACCGGGACTGGGTACAATGAGCAGTTCTTC. Translation: CASQTGTGYNEQFF.

The genes are TRBV4-3 and TRBJ2-6; D not resolved. This CDR3 is built from 12 residues. The germline V gene has CDR1 LGHNA and CDR2 YSLEER. V was trimmed by 6 bases and J by 3 bases, leaving 3 bases between them. CDR3 bases: TGCGCCAGCAGTCGTGGGGCCAACGTCCTGACTTTC. Translating it yields CASSRGANVLTF.

This clonotype was recorded a few times. The chain employs TRBV7-2 and TRBJ2-7; D ambiguous. Deletions cut 5 bases from V and 4 bases from J, with 15 bases between. The CDR3 is 14 residues long. CDR1 and CDR2 (germline): SGHTA, FQGNSA. CDR3 sequence: CASSPAQKPYEQYF. The CDR3 DNA reads TGTGCCAGCAGCCCAGCCCAAAAACCATACGAGCAGTACTTC.

V usage is TRBV6-5 and J usage is TRBJ2-4; 8 nucleotides align to TRBD2. The end of the DNA fits TRBJ2-7 better, so the J call may be wrong. From germline, CDR1 is MNHEY and CDR2 SVGAGI. This CDR3 spans 16 amino acids. The CDR3 loop is CASSYSAGGPSYEQYF. In nucleotides, the CDR3 is TGTGCCAGCAGTTACTCGGCGGGGGGTCCATCCTACGAGCAGTACTTC.

This clonotype has only a few counts. The chain combines TRBV7-2 with TRBJ2-7, with TRBD2 matching 7 bases. The J segment lost 2 bases and the V segment lost 1 base, leaving 5 bases of the junction unmatched. Germline V gene data show CDR1 as SGHTA and CDR2 as FQGNSA. The CDR3 runs to 15 residues. Here the CDR3 reads CASSLGAGVAYEQYF. The CDR3 DNA reads TGTGCCAGCAGCTTAGGTGCGGGGGTCGCCTACGAGCAGTACTTC.

CDR3 nucleotides: TGTGCCAGCAGTTCCGGACAGGGGATGGGTTATGGCTACACCTTC. Encoded protein: CASSSGQGMGYGYTF. This sequence joins TRBV28 and TRBJ1-2; 9 bases agree with TRBD1. The length of the CDR3 is 15 residues. With 4 bases clipped from V and 5 bases from J, the junction kept 8 bases outside the gene matches. The germline gives CDR1 MDHEN, CDR2 SYDVKM.

This clonotype was counted only a few times. The V call is TRBV20-1, the J call TRBJ2-3; 7 bases are a match to TRBD1. Looked up from germline, CDR1 is DFQATT and CDR2 is SNEGSKA (reference sequence). The CDR3 totals 15 residues. J was trimmed by 0 bases and V by 1 base; bases with no gene match: 4. Written as DNA, the CDR3 is TGCAGTGCTAGAGTCCTACAGGGGAGCACAGATACGCAGTATTTT. It is translated as CSARVLQGSTDTQYF.

This clonotype was seen a handful of times. V gene TRBV7-2 combines with J gene TRBJ2-7; D uncertain. CDR3 length: 14 amino acids. Germline lookup yields CDR1 SGHTA and CDR2 FQGNSA. The V gene lost 2 bases and the J gene lost 0 bases, with 8 bases spanning the gap. The CDR3 loop is CASSLMESSYEQYF. In DNA form, the CDR3 reads TGTGCCAGCAGCTTAATGGAGAGCTCCTACGAGCAGTACTTC.

The chain links TRBV7-2 to TRBJ1-4; no firm D call. V was cut by 4 bases and J by 6 bases, with 12 bases left in between. The CDR3 extends over 14 amino acids. From germline, CDR1 is SGHTA and CDR2 FQGNSA. The CDR3 bases are TGTGCCAGCAGCTCAATACGGACCCATGAAAAACTGTTTTTT. Its protein product is CASSSIRTHEKLFF.